This section outlines one TCR beta chain sequence together with its context. No antigen is known for it. No quality values exist for individual bases; no much larger clone is one base distant. The data belong to a study of blood T cell repertoires in COVID-19 (TCRdb year 2020). Regarding the research as a whole: The collaborator samples originated in the United States, Italy and Spain and spanned the acute and convalescent phases of COVID-19. Nearly every sample came with metadata listing a de-identified subject ID, COVID-19 status, age in years and sex. Where available, HLA class I and class II types were taken from metadata supplied by the sample provider and were not determined by assay-based typing. The samples were drawn from two sources: the first 160 participants of the ongoing ImmuneRACE study, and 950 to 1,500 subjects contributed by 6 global collaborators. The prospective study material was composed of cDNA or gDNA derived from T cells, B-cell-depleted T cells, or PBMCs. The repertoires were made available in a free public database intended to serve as a resource for research on the immune response to SARS-CoV-2. Deeply sampled blood TCRbeta repertoires from subjects exposed to, actively infected with, or recovered from COVID-19 were included in the dataset.

Sequences MNHEY (CDR1) and SVGAGI (CDR2) are obtained from the germline V gene. The V end loses 5 bases and the J end loses 11 bases, and a stretch of 19 bases separates them. From cysteine to phenylalanine, the CDR3 is 14 amino acids long. Only CDR3 DNA remains: 42 bases, in frame from the first base. TCRbeta CDR3 regions were amplified from genomic DNA using the immunoSEQ Assay, a bias-controlled multiplex PCR. Per the authors' processing: The number of nucleated cells in each sample was estimated from the amplification of reference gene primers within the assay. To quantify the absolute abundance of each unique TCRbeta CDR3 rearrangement, sequence reads were collapsed and filtered. For each sample, productive Simpson clonality was calculated as the square root of Simpson's diversity index across productive rearrangements. TCRdb took over this immuneACCESS table, retaining in-frame rearrangements with V and J assigned. Such tables are incomplete; in checked studies, under half of the missing clones stem from an unresolved V gene, and the remainder is unexplained. The V and J calls and clone size come from that table; D and trimming were worked out from the DNA. In this sample the table shows under 250,000 clones, about 87% of which occur a single time. The ten largest clones represent over 2.5% of the sample.

Enrolling through a virtual design, the prospective study's participants ranged in age from roughly 18 to 95 years and lived across 24 United States geographic areas. In the prospective study, cohorts were assigned on the basis of participant-reported clinical history obtained from a screening survey and a study questionnaire. Exposed participants had been in contact, within 2 weeks of entering the study, with a person who had a PCR-confirmed or clinician-diagnosed case of COVID-19. Mobile phlebotomists in the prospective study collected whole blood, serum and a nasopharyngeal or oropharyngeal swab from every participant. Prospective study participants could optionally give additional blood draws and questionnaires over an approximately two-month period. Before DNA extraction, blood samples from the prospective study were shipped at room temperature or frozen. The investigation overall reported the following: The amount of clinical and demographic metadata varied by source and participant and was provided uncurated.

The receptor was derived from a woman in her thirties or forties who had been exposed to COVID-19. The source material was PBMCs or T cells enriched from blood (not recorded which). This chain joins TRBV6-5 to TRBJ1-5, with TRBD1 tentatively as D gene (5 bases match). The CDR3 protein: CASSPPGDVFTQHF. The DNA reads as follows: TGTGCCAGCAGTCCACCGGGGGACGTTTTTACCCAGCATTTT.